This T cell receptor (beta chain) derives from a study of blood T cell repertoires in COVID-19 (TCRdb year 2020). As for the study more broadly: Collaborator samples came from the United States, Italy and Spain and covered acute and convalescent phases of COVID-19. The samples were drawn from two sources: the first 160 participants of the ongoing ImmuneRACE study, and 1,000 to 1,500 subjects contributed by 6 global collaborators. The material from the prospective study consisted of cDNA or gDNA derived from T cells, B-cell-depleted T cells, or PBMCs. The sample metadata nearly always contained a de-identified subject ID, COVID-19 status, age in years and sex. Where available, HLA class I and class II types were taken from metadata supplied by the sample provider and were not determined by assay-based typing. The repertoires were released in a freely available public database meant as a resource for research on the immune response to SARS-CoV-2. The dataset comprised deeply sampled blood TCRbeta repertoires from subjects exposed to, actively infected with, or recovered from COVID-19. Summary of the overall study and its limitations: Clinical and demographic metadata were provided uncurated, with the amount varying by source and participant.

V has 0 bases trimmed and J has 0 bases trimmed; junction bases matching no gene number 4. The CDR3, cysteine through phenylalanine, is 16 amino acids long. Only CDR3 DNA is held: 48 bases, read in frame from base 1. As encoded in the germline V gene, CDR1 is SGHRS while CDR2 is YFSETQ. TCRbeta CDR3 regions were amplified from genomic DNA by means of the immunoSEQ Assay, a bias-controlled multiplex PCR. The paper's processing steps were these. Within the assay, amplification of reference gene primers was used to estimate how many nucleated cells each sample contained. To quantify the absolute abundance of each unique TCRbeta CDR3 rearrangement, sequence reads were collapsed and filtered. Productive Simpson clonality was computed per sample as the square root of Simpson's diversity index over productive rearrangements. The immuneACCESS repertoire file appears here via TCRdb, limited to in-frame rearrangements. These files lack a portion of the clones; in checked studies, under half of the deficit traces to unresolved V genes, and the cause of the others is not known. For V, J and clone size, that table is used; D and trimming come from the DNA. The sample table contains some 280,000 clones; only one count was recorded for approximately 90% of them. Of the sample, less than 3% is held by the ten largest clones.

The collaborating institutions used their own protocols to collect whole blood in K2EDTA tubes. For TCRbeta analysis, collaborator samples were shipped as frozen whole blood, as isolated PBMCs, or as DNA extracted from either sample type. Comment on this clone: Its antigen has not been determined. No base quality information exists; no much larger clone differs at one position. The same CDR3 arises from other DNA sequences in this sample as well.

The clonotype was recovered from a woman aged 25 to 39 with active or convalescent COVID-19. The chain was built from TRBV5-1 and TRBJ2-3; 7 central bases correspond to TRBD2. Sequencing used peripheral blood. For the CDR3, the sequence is CASSLAGGSSTDTQYF. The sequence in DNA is TGCGCCAGCAGCTTGGCCGGGGGGTCTAGCACAGATACGCAGTATTTT.